A single T cell receptor (beta chain) is shown here with its context. Its antigen is still unknown. This entry is derived from a study of shared clonotypes between healthy human individuals. Overall study results and limits: When compared with the clonotypes that were shared by all four sorted-subset donors, the non-shared clonotypes turned out to have lower generation probabilities. Naive subsets generally had larger estimated richness than memory subsets.

Every donor, a Caucasian adult, lived in Nashville, Tennessee. Only in-frame clones appear in the TCRdb table, and some are missing; sequencing was by immunoSEQ multiplex PCR. Among some 2 million clones listed, 85% to 95% were seen once. Trimming shortened V by 2 bases and J by 7 bases, and 15 bases separated the two germline ends. This CDR3 region has 14 residues. Germline V gives CDR1 MNHNY, CDR2 SVGAGI (reference sequence). The sequenced sample consisted of naive CD4+ T cells sorted from blood. Subset of the sample: CD45RA+ positively selected. The chain joins TRBV6-6 to TRBJ2-7; possibly TRBD1 for D (5 bases). The source of this sequence is a man aged 18 to 30 in good health. This chain's CDR3 is CASSYQNRPQEQYF. In DNA form, the CDR3 reads TGTGCCAGCAGTTACCAGAACAGGCCCCAAGAGCAGTACTTC.